The clone carrying this T cell receptor beta chain was seen a single time. Its antigen remains unidentified. The data were obtained in a study of cytomegalovirus exposure and HLA in healthy donors. Study background: Of fewer than 450 genotyped donors, roughly 86% clustered with self-reported Caucasian donors.

Study-wide results and caveats: Reportedly, cytomegalovirus status was diagnosed with high sensitivity and specificity. Roughly uniform depth of sequencing across donors was assumed in presence/absence analyses.

Trimming left V 1 base short and J 2 bases short, with 5 bases between. The CDR3 is 13 residues long. Germline V lookup: CDR1 SGHRS, CDR2 YFSETQ. A multiplex PCR was run with 60 Vbeta primers and 13 Jbeta primers. The repertoire was sequenced with immunoSEQ multiplex PCR; TCRdb's copy has only in-frame clones and lacks some. Of 200,000 to 250,000 clones in the sample, around 89% were seen once. The receptor was isolated from a woman aged 18-29 years in good health and CMV-seronegative. The rearrangement links TRBV5-1 to TRBJ2-3; D remains unclear. The sequenced sample was PBMCs. CDR3 bases: TGCGCCAGCAGCTTGCGCGTCACAGATACGCAGTATTTT. Amino acids: CASSLRVTDTQYF.